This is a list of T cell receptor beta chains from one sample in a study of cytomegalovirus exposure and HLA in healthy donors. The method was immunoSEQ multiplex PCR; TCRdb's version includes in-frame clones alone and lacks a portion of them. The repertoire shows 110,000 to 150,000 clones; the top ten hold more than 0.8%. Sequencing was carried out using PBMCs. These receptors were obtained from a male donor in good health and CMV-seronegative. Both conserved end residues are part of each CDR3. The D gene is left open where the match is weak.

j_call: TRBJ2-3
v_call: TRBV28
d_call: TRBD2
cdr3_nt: TGTGCCAGCAGTCTCATAGCGGGGGCCACAGATACGCAGTATTTT
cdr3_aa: CASSLIAGATDTQYF

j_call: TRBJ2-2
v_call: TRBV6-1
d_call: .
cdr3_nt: TGTGCCAGCAGTACTATAGGGGCCAACACCGGGGAGCTGTTTTTT
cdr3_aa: CASSTIGANTGELFF

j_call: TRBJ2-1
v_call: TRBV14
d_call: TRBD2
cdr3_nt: TGTGCCAGCAGCCAACTAGCGGGAGCGTTGGATGAGCAGTTCTTC
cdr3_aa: CASSQLAGALDEQFF

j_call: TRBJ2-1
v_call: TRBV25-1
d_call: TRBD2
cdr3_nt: TGTGCCAGCAGAGGGGGTGGAGCGGGAGCCCACAATGAGCAGTTCTTC
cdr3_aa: CASRGGGAGAHNEQFF

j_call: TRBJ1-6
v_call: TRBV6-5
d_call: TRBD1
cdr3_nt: TGTGCCAGCAGTTACTCGGGGACAGGGGACTCACCCCTCCACTTT
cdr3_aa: CASSYSGTGDSPLHF

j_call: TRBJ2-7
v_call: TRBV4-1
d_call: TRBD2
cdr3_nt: TGCGCCAGCAGCCAAGCCCTAGCGGGTTACGAGCAGTACTTC
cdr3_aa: CASSQALAGYEQYF

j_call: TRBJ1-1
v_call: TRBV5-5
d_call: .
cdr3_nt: TGTGCCAGCAGCTTGAGGAGGAACACTGAAGCTTTCTTT
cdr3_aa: CASSLRRNTEAFF

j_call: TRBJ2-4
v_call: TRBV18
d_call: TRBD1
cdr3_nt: TGTGCCAGCTCACCACTACAGGGGTCGGCTGGGGACATTCAGTACTTC
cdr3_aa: CASSPLQGSAGDIQYF

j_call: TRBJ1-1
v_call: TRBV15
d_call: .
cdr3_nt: TGTGCCACCAGCAGACCGTCGACAGGAAGGACTGAAGCTTTCTTT
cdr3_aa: CATSRPSTGRTEAFF

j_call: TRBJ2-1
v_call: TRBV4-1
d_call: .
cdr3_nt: TGCGCCAGCAGCCAAGCCATAGCGAATGAGCAGTTCTTC
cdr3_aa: CASSQAIANEQFF

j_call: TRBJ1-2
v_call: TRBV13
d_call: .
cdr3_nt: TGTGCCAGCAGCCTAGAGCTAACAGGGACTAACTATGGCTACACCTTC
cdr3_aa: CASSLELTGTNYGYTF

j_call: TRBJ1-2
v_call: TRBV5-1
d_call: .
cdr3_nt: TGCGCCAGCAGCCGGGGAGTCCGGCAAAGCGCTAACTATGGCTACACCTTC
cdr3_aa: CASSRGVRQSANYGYTF

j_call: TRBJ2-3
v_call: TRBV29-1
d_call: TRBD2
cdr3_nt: TGCAGCACCTTCCGAGCGGGATCCACAGATACGCAGTATTTT
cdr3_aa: CSTFRAGSTDTQYF

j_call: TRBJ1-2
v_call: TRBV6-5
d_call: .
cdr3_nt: TGTGCCAGCAGTAACCCTCCTCCGGGGATGCGCTACACCTTC
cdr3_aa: CASSNPPPGMRYTF

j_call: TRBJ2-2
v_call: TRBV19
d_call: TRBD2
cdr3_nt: TGTGCCACCGCGTTGGGGCGGGAGATCATTATCGGGGAGCTGTTTTTT
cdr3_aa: CATALGREIIIGELFF

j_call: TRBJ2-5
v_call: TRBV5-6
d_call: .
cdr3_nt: TGTGCCAGCAGCCTGGGGGGCGCCCCGGAGACCCAGTACTTC
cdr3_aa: CASSLGGAPETQYF

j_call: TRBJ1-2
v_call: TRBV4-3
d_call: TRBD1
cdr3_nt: TGCGCCAGCAGCCAAGACTTTGTCCCGGGACAGGGTTATGGCTACACCTTC
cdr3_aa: CASSQDFVPGQGYGYTF

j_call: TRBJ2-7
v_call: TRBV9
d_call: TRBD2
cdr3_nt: TGTGCCAGCAGCTCGGGGGGAGGGAGTTACGAGCAGTACTTC
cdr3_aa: CASSSGGGSYEQYF

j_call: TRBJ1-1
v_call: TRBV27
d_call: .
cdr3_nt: TGTGCCAGCCAGGGGTTGGGGAACACTGAAGCTTTCTTT
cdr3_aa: CASQGLGNTEAFF

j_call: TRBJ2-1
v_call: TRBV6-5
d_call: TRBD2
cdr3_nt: TGTGCCAGCAGTTTGGGGGGGAAGATCGGGGAGCAGTTCTTC
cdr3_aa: CASSLGGKIGEQFF

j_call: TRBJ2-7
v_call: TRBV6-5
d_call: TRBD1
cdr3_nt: TGTGCCAGCAGTTCCCCTACCGGGACAGGATGGCGCGAGCAGTACTTC
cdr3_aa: CASSSPTGTGWREQYF

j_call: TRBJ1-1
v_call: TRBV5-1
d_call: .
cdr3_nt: TGCGCCAGCAGCTTGGTACCCCTTCAGGGTATGAACACTGAAGCTTTCTTT
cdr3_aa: CASSLVPLQGMNTEAFF

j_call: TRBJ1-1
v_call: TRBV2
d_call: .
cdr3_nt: TGTGCCCCCCGGGGGGTGAACACTGAAGCTTTCTTT
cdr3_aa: CAPRGVNTEAFF

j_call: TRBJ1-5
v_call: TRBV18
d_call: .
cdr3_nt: TGTGCCAGCTCCGAGAACTCGGATCAGCCCCAGCATTTT
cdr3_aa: CASSENSDQPQHF

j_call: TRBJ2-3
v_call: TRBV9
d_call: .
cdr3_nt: TGTGCCAGCAGCGTAGTCGGACTCACAGATACGCAGTATTTT
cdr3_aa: CASSVVGLTDTQYF

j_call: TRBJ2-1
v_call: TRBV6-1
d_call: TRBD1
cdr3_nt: TGTGCCAGCAGTGGACAGGGTTGGAATGAGCAGTTCTTC
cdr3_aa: CASSGQGWNEQFF

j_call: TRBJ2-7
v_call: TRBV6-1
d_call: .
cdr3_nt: TGTGCCCTCGACGGAGGGGACTACGAGCAGTACTTC
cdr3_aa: CALDGGDYEQYF

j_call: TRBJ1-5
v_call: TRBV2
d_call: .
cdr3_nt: TGTGCCAGCAGTGAACCCGGGTTACGTGGCAATCAGCCCCAGCATTTT
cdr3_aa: CASSEPGLRGNQPQHF

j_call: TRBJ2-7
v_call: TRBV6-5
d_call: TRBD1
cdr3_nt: TGTGCCAGCAGTTCGGACAGGGGCCTCTACGAGCAGTACTTC
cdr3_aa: CASSSDRGLYEQYF

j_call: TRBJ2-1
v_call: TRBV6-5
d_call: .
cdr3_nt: TGTGCCAGCACCTCAGGCGTTCGCGATGAGCAGTTCTTC
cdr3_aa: CASTSGVRDEQFF

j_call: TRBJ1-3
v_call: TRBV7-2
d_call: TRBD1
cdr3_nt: TGTGCCAGCAGCCCCCGAGGGACAGGGGGGAGCAACACCATATATTTT
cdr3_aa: CASSPRGTGGSNTIYF

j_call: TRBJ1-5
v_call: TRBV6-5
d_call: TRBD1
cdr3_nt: TGTGCCAGCAGTTACGACAGGGTAGTACAGCCCCAGCATTTT
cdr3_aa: CASSYDRVVQPQHF

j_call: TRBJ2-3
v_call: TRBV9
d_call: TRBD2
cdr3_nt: TGTGCCAGCAGCTCCAGTCGGCTAGCGGGGGCGACAGATACGCAGTATTTT
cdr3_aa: CASSSSRLAGATDTQYF

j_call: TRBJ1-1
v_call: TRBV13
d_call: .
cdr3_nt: TGTGCCAGCAGCTTGCCAGGGCTAATGAACACTGAAGCTTTCTTT
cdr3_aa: CASSLPGLMNTEAFF

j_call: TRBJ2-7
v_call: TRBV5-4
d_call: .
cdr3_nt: TGTGCCAGCAGCGCGCGGACAGATCCCTACGAGCAGTACTTC
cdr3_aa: CASSARTDPYEQYF

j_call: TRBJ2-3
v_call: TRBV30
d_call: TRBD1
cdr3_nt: TGTGCCTGGAGCCCCAGAGGGCAGGGGGTACGAACAGATACGCAGTATTTT
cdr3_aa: CAWSPRGQGVRTDTQYF

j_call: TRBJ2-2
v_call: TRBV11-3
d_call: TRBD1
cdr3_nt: TGTGCCAGCAGCGCACAGGGGGCTGGGGAGCTGTTTTTT
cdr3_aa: CASSAQGAGELFF

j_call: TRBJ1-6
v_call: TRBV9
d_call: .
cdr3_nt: TGTGCCAGCAGCCCATCGCGGGGGCTGAGTGGTTCACCCCTCCACTTT
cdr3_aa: CASSPSRGLSGSPLHF

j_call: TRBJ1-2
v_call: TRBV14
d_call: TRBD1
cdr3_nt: TGTGCCAGCAGCCAAGATCGAGGACAGGGTGAACCCTATGGCTACACCTTC
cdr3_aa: CASSQDRGQGEPYGYTF

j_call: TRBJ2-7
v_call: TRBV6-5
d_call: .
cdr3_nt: TGTGCCACGACGGAGGGGTTTCTTTCGGTCGAGCAGTACTTC
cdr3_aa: CATTEGFLSVEQYF

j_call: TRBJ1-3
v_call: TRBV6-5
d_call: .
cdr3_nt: TGTGCCAGCAGTGCACGGGACACCAGGAACACCATATATTTT
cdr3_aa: CASSARDTRNTIYF

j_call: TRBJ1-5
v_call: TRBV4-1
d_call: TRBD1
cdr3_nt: TGCGCCAGCAGCCAACCGGACAGGGATAATCAGCCCCAGCATTTT
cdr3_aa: CASSQPDRDNQPQHF

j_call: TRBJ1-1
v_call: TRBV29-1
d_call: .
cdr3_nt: TGCAGCACCTACAGACCTTCTCTTCCTGAAGCTTTCTTT
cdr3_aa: CSTYRPSLPEAFF

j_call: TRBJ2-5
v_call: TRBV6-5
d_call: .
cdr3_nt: TGTGCCAGCACCTCACAGGGTGGGGAGACCCAGTACTTC
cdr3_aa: CASTSQGGETQYF

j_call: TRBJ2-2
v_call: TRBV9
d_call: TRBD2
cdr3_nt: TGTGCCAGCAGCGTAGTGGCGGGGGGGGACACCGGGGAGCTGTTTTTT
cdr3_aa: CASSVVAGGDTGELFF

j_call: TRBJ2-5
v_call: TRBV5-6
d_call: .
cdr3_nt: TGTGCCAGCAGCTTTTCCGGGAGATCGGAACAACAAGAGACCCAGTACTTC
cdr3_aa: CASSFSGRSEQQETQYF

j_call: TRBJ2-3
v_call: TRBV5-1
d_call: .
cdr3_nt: TGCGCCAGCAGCTTGGTTCCAGGGTCCCAGGATACGCAGTATTTT
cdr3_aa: CASSLVPGSQDTQYF

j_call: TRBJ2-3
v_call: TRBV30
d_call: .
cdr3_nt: TGTGCCGGCGGAGCTACAGATACGCAGTATTTT
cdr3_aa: CAGGATDTQYF

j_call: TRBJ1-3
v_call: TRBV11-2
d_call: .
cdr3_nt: TGTGCCAGCAGCCCAACAGGCTTCTTTGGAAACACCATATATTTT
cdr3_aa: CASSPTGFFGNTIYF